The 23 T cell receptor beta chains in this list originate from one sample, sequenced in a study of graft-versus-host responses after intestinal transplantation. These receptors' targets are unknown. Sequenced by immunoSEQ multiplex PCR; TCRdb stores in-frame clones only, minus some. The table has fewer than 95,000 clones, 94% seen once. The sequenced sample was unstimulated CD4+ T cells sorted from spleen or lymph node cells, obtained before transplant. These TCRs come from a human donor who was the organ donor for an intestinal transplant.

This chain links TRBV6-6 with TRBJ1-2; no definite D call. The CDR3 contains 12 residues. Germline-derived CDR1 and CDR2 are MNHNY and SVGAGI (reference sequence). Deletions cut 2 bases from V and 8 bases from J, with 9 bases between. This chain's CDR3 is CASSYDRSGYTF. DNA of the CDR3: TGTGCCAGCAGTTACGACCGCTCAGGCTACACCTTC.

V is TRBV2 and J is TRBJ1-1; D is ambiguous. Germline V gene sequence: CDR1 SNHLY, CDR2 FYNNEI. V lost 6 bases and J 2 bases, leaving 4 bases between the germline ends. This CDR3 spans 11 amino acids. Here the CDR3 reads CASRRNTEAFF. As DNA, the CDR3 is TGTGCCAGCAGGCGTAACACTGAAGCTTTCTTT.

The chain has TRBV30 and TRBJ1-6; D not resolved. CDR1 is GTSNPN and CDR2 is SVGIG in the germline V gene (reference sequence). Trimming stripped 3 bases from V and 10 bases from J, with 10 bases between. The CDR3 covers 12 residues. The CDR3 reads CAWSRDGSPLHF. The CDR3 DNA follows: TGTGCCTGGAGCCGCGATGGGTCACCCCTCCACTTT.

The rearrangement joins TRBV4-2 to TRBJ2-7; TRBD2 matches at 13 bases. V was clipped by 4 bases and J by 7 bases; unmatched bases: 7. The CDR3 consists of 15 residues. Per germline, CDR1 LGHNA and CDR2 YNFKEQ. The CDR3 DNA reads as TGTGCCAGCAGCCGTGGGACTAGCGGGGCGCGGGAGCAGTACTTC. Translation: CASSRGTSGAREQYF.

The rearrangement joins TRBV10-3 to TRBJ2-7, with D uncertain. The germline V gene has CDR1 ENHRY and CDR2 SYGVKD. V was trimmed by 2 bases and J by 10 bases, leaving 12 bases between them. The CDR3 totals 12 residues. CDR3 in amino acids: CAISEGVRPQYF. The CDR3 bases are TGTGCCATCAGTGAGGGCGTTCGGCCACAGTACTTC.

The chain uses TRBV5-4 and TRBJ1-4; D may be TRBD1 (5 bases). The CDR3 consists of 15 residues. CDR1 and CDR2 (germline): SGHNT, YYREEE (reference sequence). V was clipped by 2 bases and J by 0 bases, with 8 bases between them. This CDR3 reads CASSFSTATNEKLFF. In DNA, the CDR3 is TGTGCCAGCAGCTTCTCGACAGCAACTAATGAAAAACTGTTTTTT. Drawing the rest from reference TRBV5-4 and TRBJ1-4, the complete variable domain is ETGVTQSPTHLIKTRGQQVTLRCSSQSGHNTVSWYQQALGQGPQFIFQYYREEENGRGNFPPRFSGLQFPNYSSELNVNALELDDSALYLCASSFSTATNEKLFFGSGTQLSVL.

V and J are TRBV7-2 and TRBJ1-6, with TRBD1 as a possible D gene (6 bases). V gave up 4 bases and J gave up 9 bases, with 13 bases separating them. Germline CDR1 SGHTA, CDR2 FQGNSA. The CDR3 has 14 residues. As DNA, the CDR3 is TGTGCCAGCAGCTCCGGACAGCCAGTTTCACCCCTCCACTTT. Translating it yields CASSSGQPVSPLHF. The full variable domain, rest sourced from reference TRBV7-2 and TRBJ1-6, is GAGVSQSPSNKVTEKGKDVELRCDPISGHTALYWYRQSLGQGLEFLIYFQGNSAPDKSGLPSDRFSAERTGGSVSTLTIQRTQQEDSAVYLCASSSGQPVSPLHFGNGTRLTVT.

This chain joins TRBV2 and TRBJ2-7; weak D call: TRBD1 (5 bases). This CDR3 region has 14 residues. V dropped 5 bases and J dropped 6 bases, with 17 bases sitting between them. CDR1 is SNHLY, CDR2 FYNNEI, per germline. The CDR3 bases are TGTGCCAGCAGTACCATCGGGCAGGGCAGCGAGCAGTACTTC. Translating it yields CASSTIGQGSEQYF. Full variable domain (rest looked up from reference TRBV2 and TRBJ2-7): EPEVTQTPSHQVTQMGQEVILRCVPISNHLYFYWYRQILGQKVEFLVSFYNNEISEKSEIFDDQFSVERPDGSNFTLKIRSTKLEDSAMYFCASSTIGQGSEQYFGPGTRLTVT.

The chain joins TRBV6-1 to TRBJ1-2; D remains unclear. Between the trimmed V and J ends, which lost 4 bases and 3 bases, there was a span of 9 bases. The CDR3 runs 13 residues. Germline V gene lookup returns CDR1 MNHNS and CDR2 SASEGT. In DNA, the CDR3 is TGTGCCAGCAGTGCTTCGAAGGACTATGGCTACACCTTC. Translating it yields CASSASKDYGYTF.

The genes are TRBV2 and TRBJ2-5; either TRBD1 or TRBD2 may supply D (5 bases each). CDR1 and CDR2 from the germline V gene are SNHLY and FYNNEI. This CDR3 spans 13 amino acids. The V end lost 8 bases, the J end lost 7 bases, and 17 bases lay between the germline ends. The CDR3: CASGDGARGTQYF. The CDR3 DNA reads TGTGCCAGCGGGGACGGAGCCCGGGGGACCCAGTACTTC.

The genes are TRBV28 and TRBJ1-5; possibly TRBD1 for D (5 bases). With 3 bases removed from V and 0 bases from J, the gap between germline ends came to 15 bases. CDR1 and CDR2 from the germline V gene are MDHEN and SYDVKM. This CDR3 contains 17 residues. The CDR3 DNA sequence: TGTGCCAGCAGTTTGAGGTCAGGGTTTAGTAGCAATCAGCCCCAGCATTTT. It specifies CASSLRSGFSSNQPQHF.

This sequence joins TRBV7-2 and TRBJ1-2; D gene uncertain. V lost 1 base and J lost 0, with 12 bases in between. CDR1 is SGHTA, CDR2 FQGNSA, per germline. This CDR3 has 16 amino acids. In DNA form, the CDR3 reads TGTGCCAGCAGCTTAGTTTCCTCCGGAGCTAACTATGGCTACACCTTC. Translating gives CASSLVSSGANYGYTF. Supplemented by reference TRBV7-2 and TRBJ1-2, the full variable domain reads GAGVSQSPSNKVTEKGKDVELRCDPISGHTALYWYRQSLGQGLEFLIYFQGNSAPDKSGLPSDRFSAERTGGSVSTLTIQRTQQEDSAVYLCASSLVSSGANYGYTFGSGTRLTVV.

The V call is TRBV28, the J call TRBJ2-3; possibly TRBD1 for D (6 bases). The V and J ends lost 3 bases and 6 bases respectively, with 19 bases between them. Germline V CDR1 and CDR2: MDHEN, SYDVKM. The CDR3 loop spans 16 amino acids. The CDR3 sequence: CASSFSGTNNRDTQYF. In DNA form, the CDR3 reads TGTGCCAGCAGTTTCTCGGGGACAAATAACCGCGATACGCAGTATTTT.

The gene calls are TRBV6-1 and TRBJ1-2; D gene unclear. Germline CDR1 reads MNHNS; CDR2 reads SASEGT. V was clipped by 2 bases and J by 9 bases, with 13 bases between them. The CDR3 loop spans 13 amino acids. The CDR3 region has the DNA TGTGCCAGCAGTGAAAGTTTCTATCGGAGCTACACCTTC. Translating gives CASSESFYRSYTF.

This chain uses TRBV28 with TRBJ2-5, with a tentative D call TRBD1 (6 bases). This CDR3 is 15 amino acids long. Germline lookup yields CDR1 MDHEN and CDR2 SYDVKM. With 8 bases removed from V and 1 base from J, the gap between germline ends came to 17 bases. Here the CDR3 DNA reads TGTGCCAGCGTACTTGGGGGCCAGCCCCAAGAGACCCAGTACTTC. Translated, it gives CASVLGGQPQETQYF.

This CDR3 reads CASSSLVRDNRNTIYF. The CDR3 nucleotides read TGTGCCAGTAGTAGTCTAGTGAGAGACAATCGAAACACCATATATTTT. This rearrangement joins TRBV19 to TRBJ1-3; D uncertain. Germline CDR1 and CDR2: LNHDA and SQIVND (reference sequence). The ends were cut back, 4 bases at V and 5 bases at J, with 18 bases in the middle. CDR3 length: 16 residues. Based on the CDR3 plus reference TRBV19 and TRBJ1-3, the full variable domain is DGGITQSPKYLFRKEGQNVTLSCEQNLNHDAMYWYRQDPGQGLRLIYYSQIVNDFQKGDIAEGYSVSREKKESFPLTVTSAQKNPTAFYLCASSSLVRDNRNTIYFGEGSWLTVV.

The CDR3 spells CASRAGAGETQYF. CDR3 in DNA: TGTGCCAGCAGAGCGGGGGCAGGGGAGACCCAGTACTTC. This chain links TRBV6-6 with TRBJ2-5; 8 nucleotides match TRBD2. Per the germline V gene, CDR1 is MNHNY and CDR2 is SVGAGI (reference sequence). The CDR3 length is 13 residues. After removal of 6 bases from V and 5 bases from J, the junction contained 5 bases not matched to a gene.

As DNA, the CDR3 is TGCGCCAGCAGCCGGACAGGGCCAGCTGGAAACACCATATATTTT. Translating it yields CASSRTGPAGNTIYF. This sequence joins TRBV5-1 and TRBJ1-3; 8 bases are shared with TRBD1. The V segment lost 4 bases and the J segment 2 bases; nucleotides outside the gene matches: 5. CDR3 length: 15 residues. The germline V gene encodes CDR1 SGHRS and CDR2 YFSETQ. Full variable domain (outside the CDR3, taken from reference TRBV5-1 and TRBJ1-3): KAGVTQTPRYLIKTRGQQVTLSCSPISGHRSVSWYQQTPGQGLQFLFEYFSETQRNKGNFPGRFSGRQFSNSRSEMNVSTLELGDSALYLCASSRTGPAGNTIYFGEGSWLTVV.

V usage is TRBV6-1 and J usage is TRBJ1-5, with 7 bases lining up with TRBD1. Germline assignment: CDR1 MNHNS and CDR2 SASEGT. J was trimmed by 3 bases and V by 6 bases; bases with no gene match: 5. The CDR3 runs to 14 residues. The CDR3 is CASRTGRDNQPQHF. The DNA for the CDR3 is TGTGCCAGCAGGACAGGGAGGGACAATCAGCCCCAGCATTTT.

The chain combines TRBV18 with TRBJ2-1; weak D call: TRBD1 (6 bases). CDR1 is KGHSH and CDR2 is LQKENI in the germline V gene. Trimming cost V 1 base and J 8 bases, with 18 bases left between them. The CDR3 sequence is 16 residues long. The DNA of the CDR3 is TGTGCCAGCTCACCACTCGGGCAGGGGCTAAAGGATGAGCAGTTCTTC. It encodes CASSPLGQGLKDEQFF.

This chain joins TRBV28 and TRBJ1-6; D might be TRBD1 (6 bases). In germline, CDR1 is MDHEN, CDR2 SYDVKM. V was cut by 2 bases and J by 7 bases, with 12 bases left in between. The CDR3 totals 15 residues. CDR3 region: CASSLVGTGNSPLHF. CDR3 DNA sequence: TGTGCCAGCAGTTTAGTCGGTACAGGGAATTCACCCCTCCACTTT.

The rearrangement links TRBV2 to TRBJ1-2; D gene ambiguous. V was cut by 5 bases and J by 1 base, with 2 bases left in between. Germline lookup yields CDR1 SNHLY and CDR2 FYNNEI. There are 11 residues in the CDR3. The CDR3 DNA follows: TGTGCCAGCAGTTATAACTATGGCTACACCTTC. Translating gives CASSYNYGYTF.

This rearrangement joins TRBV5-1 to TRBJ2-7; D is possibly TRBD2 (6 bases). Germline values: CDR1 SGHRS, CDR2 YFSETQ. The V end lost 0 bases, the J end lost 2 bases, and 12 bases lay between the germline ends. CDR3 length: 15 residues. CDR3 bases: TGCGCCAGCAGCTTGGCGGGGGACTCCACCTACGAGCAGTACTTC. As protein: CASSLAGDSTYEQYF.